Detailed here is one T cell receptor (beta chain). Its antigen is not identified. This sample was included in a study of cytomegalovirus exposure and HLA in healthy donors. Researchers ran the PCR with 60 Vbeta and 13 Jbeta primers. Per the study methods: In a later analysis, 79 million or so unique TCR beta chains included roughly 11 million shared by two or more donors. Clones were sequenced by immunoSEQ multiplex PCR, and TCRdb holds only the in-frame ones, with some missing. V and J calls and clone size are those listed in that table; D and trimming were worked out from the DNA. Its table lists 180,000 or so clones. The V gene lost 0 bases and the J gene lost 5 bases, with 14 bases spanning the gap. Germline lookup yields CDR1 SGHAT and CDR2 FQNNGV. This CDR3 is built from 15 residues. Regarding the study as a whole: As a later analysis showed, several of the most significant clusters appeared to be linked to common viral pathogens.

The specimen was PBMCs. V and J are TRBV11-2 and TRBJ2-7; D is ambiguous. The receptor comes from a boy aged 5-17 years in good health and CMV-seronegative. CDR3 sequence reads: CASSLEAVFSHEQYF. For the CDR3, the DNA is TGTGCCAGCAGCTTAGAAGCCGTGTTTAGCCACGAGCAGTACTTC. The whole variable domain, remainder taken from reference TRBV11-2 and TRBJ2-7, is EAGVAQSPRYKIIEKRQSVAFWCNPISGHATLYWYQQILGQGPKLLIQFQNNGVVDDSQLPKDRFSAERLKGVDSTLKIQPAKLEDSAVYLCASSLEAVFSHEQYFGPGTRLTVT.